A selection of T cell receptor beta chains follows, all from one sample in a study of identical twins. A single record per CDR3 protein comes from TCRdb applying MiXCR to the 5' RACE reads. The data contain some 630,000 distinct CDR3 sequences, roughly 7.2% of them singletons. The data also belong to a second study, concerning yellow fever vaccine responses in identical twins.

Sequencing was performed on PBMCs. These receptors were collected from a woman aged 18 to 35 in good health. The CDR3 runs from the conserved cysteine through the conserved F or W. The size entry is marked missing in some rows and otherwise reads once, few, many or a size class.

abundance,v_gene,j_gene,CDR3aa
NA,TRBV27,TRBJ2-5,CASSLGWASTETQYF
many,TRBV5-1,TRBJ1-1,CASSFTMNTEAFF
few,TRBV28,TRBJ1-5,CASSFPTGGHQPQHF
NA,TRBV13,TRBJ1-1,CASSATGTGDTEAFF
NA,TRBV29-1,TRBJ2-7,CSVAALAGGDEQYF
few,TRBV2,TRBJ2-3,CASRRTGLNTQYF
few,TRBV6-2/TRBV6-3,TRBJ2-5,CASSYMGLAGETQYF
few,TRBV5-1,TRBJ2-6,CASSLGWETGANVLTF
NA,TRBV7-2,TRBJ2-2,CASSSSGLAGDLGELFF
NA,TRBV20-1,TRBJ2-1,CSARVGPGAYNEQFF
few,TRBV2,TRBJ2-4,CASSSTTRIGKNIQYF
NA,TRBV5-1,TRBJ2-1,CASSAQRESRDEQFF